Listed below are T cell receptor beta chains from one sample, sequenced in a study of cytomegalovirus exposure and HLA in healthy donors. The table came from immunoSEQ multiplex PCR; TCRdb's copy has only in-frame clones and leaves some out. The table includes fewer than 150,000 clones, approximately 80% detected once. The specimen was PBMCs. These receptors all stem from a male donor in good health and CMV-seronegative. The CDR3 runs from the conserved cysteine through the conserved F or W. A D gene is named only where the DNA matches it firmly. Rows give clone size only sometimes, using once, few, many, or a class for an expanded clone.

.	TRBV4-3	TRBJ1-4	.	CASSQDLGGGLLDEKLFF	TGCGCCAGCAGCCAAGATCTTGGGGGAGGACTACTGGATGAAAAACTGTTTTTT
.	TRBV29-1	TRBJ2-1	.	CSVDRGPYNEQFF	TGCAGCGTTGACAGGGGACCCTACAATGAGCAGTTCTTC
TRBD1	TRBV30	TRBJ1-1	.	CAFQAGGGTEAFF	TGTGCCTTTCAGGCAGGGGGAGGCACTGAAGCTTTCTTT
.	TRBV7-2	TRBJ2-7	once	CASSWAGGGNEQYF	TGTGCCAGCAGCTGGGCCGGCGGAGGCAACGAGCAGTACTTC
TRBD1	TRBV6-1	TRBJ2-7	.	CASSSRDRVTYEQYF	TGTGCCAGCAGTAGCCGGGACAGGGTCACCTACGAGCAGTACTTC
.	TRBV25-1	TRBJ2-6	.	CASSDAGVGANVLTF	TGTGCCAGCAGTGACGCAGGGGTAGGGGCCAACGTCCTGACTTTC
.	TRBV2	TRBJ2-7	.	CASTESSYEQYF	TGTGCCAGCACGGAGAGCTCCTACGAGCAGTACTTC
.	TRBV4-3	TRBJ1-2	.	CASSQEPRLGYGYTF	TGCGCCAGCAGCCAAGAGCCGAGGCTCGGCTATGGCTACACCTTC
TRBD1	TRBV9	TRBJ2-7	.	CASTPGQGTYEQYF	TGTGCCAGCACCCCGGGACAGGGAACCTACGAGCAGTACTTC
TRBD1	TRBV7-2	TRBJ1-2	.	CASSIWTGNGYTF	TGTGCCAGCAGCATCTGGACAGGAAATGGCTACACCTTC
.	TRBV9	TRBJ1-6	.	CASSVGEIDSPLHF	TGTGCCAGCAGCGTTGGGGAGATTGATTCACCCCTCCACTTT
TRBD2	TRBV29-1	TRBJ2-1	.	CSAGVGGMQFF	TGCAGCGCGGGGGTCGGGGGGATGCAGTTCTTC
.	TRBV10-3	TRBJ1-1	.	CAISDPLSQGRNTEAFF	TGTGCCATCAGTGACCCCCTCTCTCAGGGTAGGAACACTGAAGCTTTCTTT
.	TRBV7-9	TRBJ2-5	few	CASSQGGYQETQYF	TGTGCCAGCAGCCAGGGGGGATACCAAGAGACCCAGTACTTC
TRBD1	TRBV5-1	TRBJ1-1	.	CASSTGTGGAGTEAFF	TGCGCCAGCAGCACCGGGACAGGGGGCGCGGGGACTGAAGCTTTCTTT
.	TRBV19	TRBJ2-5	once	CASSDSGISQYF	TGTGCCAGTAGCGACTCAGGGATTAGCCAGTACTTC
.	TRBV7-2	TRBJ1-2	.	CASRHISEVYGYTF	TGTGCCAGCAGGCACATTTCAGAGGTCTATGGCTACACCTTC
.	TRBV2	TRBJ1-4	.	CATSGEWGEKLFF	TGTGCCACCTCAGGGGAGTGGGGAGAAAAACTGTTTTTT
.	TRBV9	TRBJ2-6	.	CASSVQGSGANVLTF	TGTGCCAGCAGCGTCCAGGGGTCTGGGGCCAACGTCCTGACTTTC
.	TRBV28	TRBJ1-1	.	CASSLEGEVNTEAFF	TGTGCCAGCAGTTTAGAGGGGGAAGTGAACACTGAAGCTTTCTTT
TRBD1	TRBV5-4	TRBJ2-1	.	CASSGDRNNEQFF	TGTGCCAGCAGCGGGGACAGGAACAATGAGCAGTTCTTC
.	TRBV7-9	TRBJ1-1	.	CASSLVRGRTEAFF	TGTGCCAGCAGCTTAGTGCGGGGTAGGACTGAAGCTTTCTTT
.	TRBV7-3	TRBJ2-7	.	CASGPGHSYEQYF	TGTGCCAGCGGCCCGGGACATAGCTACGAGCAGTACTTC
.	TRBV4-1	TRBJ2-1	.	CASSQVPSPTYNEQFF	TGCGCCAGCAGCCAAGTTCCCAGTCCCACCTACAATGAGCAGTTCTTC
TRBD1	TRBV18	TRBJ1-6	once	CASSLGQGENSPLHF	TGTGCCAGCTCACTCGGACAGGGAGAAAATTCACCCCTCCACTTT
.	TRBV11-2	TRBJ2-2	.	CASSSQGTGELFF	TGTGCCAGCAGCTCACAGGGTACCGGGGAGCTGTTTTTT
.	TRBV10-3	TRBJ2-1	few	CAISESDEQFF	TGTGCCATCAGTGAGTCCGATGAGCAGTTCTTC
TRBD1	TRBV4-3	TRBJ1-1	.	CASSQEGGLSGISFF	TGCGCCAGCAGCCAAGAAGGGGGCCTCTCAGGTATCTCTTTCTTT
TRBD2	TRBV5-1	TRBJ2-1	once	CASSLTEGLAGAGVF	TGCGCCAGCAGCCTCACTGAGGGGCTAGCGGGGGCTGGAGTCTTC
TRBD1	TRBV19	TRBJ2-3	.	CASIPGTASTDTQYF	TGTGCCAGTATCCCCGGGACAGCTAGCACAGATACGCAGTATTTT
TRBD1	TRBV5-4	TRBJ1-1	.	CASSPDRGEAFF	TGTGCCAGCAGCCCGGACAGGGGGGAAGCTTTCTTT
TRBD1	TRBV19	TRBJ1-1	.	CASRQLWTGDTEAFF	TGTGCCAGTAGGCAACTTTGGACAGGGGACACTGAAGCTTTCTTT
.	TRBV29-1	TRBJ1-1	.	CSVEVGGGGTEAFF	TGCAGCGTTGAAGTTGGGGGGGGTGGCACTGAAGCTTTCTTT
.	TRBV6-1	TRBJ2-2	.	CASRPMTGNTGELFF	TGTGCCAGCAGACCCATGACAGGGAACACCGGGGAGCTGTTTTTT
.	TRBV2	TRBJ1-2	.	CASSDPVGEGYTF	TGTGCCAGCAGTGACCCAGTGGGCGAGGGCTACACCTTC
TRBD1	TRBV27	TRBJ2-1	.	CASRRTGGFNEQFF	TGTGCCAGCAGACGGACAGGGGGCTTCAATGAGCAGTTCTTC
.	TRBV11-2	TRBJ2-7	.	CASSFLHSSYEQYF	TGTGCCAGCAGCTTCCTTCATAGCTCCTACGAGCAGTACTTC
.	TRBV18	TRBJ2-7	.	CASSPTVQGSYEQYF	TGTGCCAGCTCACCCACGGTTCAGGGCAGCTACGAGCAGTACTTC
.	TRBV10-3	TRBJ1-2	few	CAISGAAQGYGYTF	TGTGCCATCAGTGGGGCGGCCCAGGGCTATGGCTACACCTTC
TRBD1	TRBV10-3	TRBJ2-7	.	CAISSIQGNEQYF	TGTGCCATCAGTTCGATACAGGGGAACGAGCAGTACTTC
TRBD2	TRBV7-2	TRBJ2-7	once	CASSSGLAGGRREQYF	TGTGCCAGCAGCTCGGGACTAGCGGGGGGGCGGAGGGAGCAGTACTTC